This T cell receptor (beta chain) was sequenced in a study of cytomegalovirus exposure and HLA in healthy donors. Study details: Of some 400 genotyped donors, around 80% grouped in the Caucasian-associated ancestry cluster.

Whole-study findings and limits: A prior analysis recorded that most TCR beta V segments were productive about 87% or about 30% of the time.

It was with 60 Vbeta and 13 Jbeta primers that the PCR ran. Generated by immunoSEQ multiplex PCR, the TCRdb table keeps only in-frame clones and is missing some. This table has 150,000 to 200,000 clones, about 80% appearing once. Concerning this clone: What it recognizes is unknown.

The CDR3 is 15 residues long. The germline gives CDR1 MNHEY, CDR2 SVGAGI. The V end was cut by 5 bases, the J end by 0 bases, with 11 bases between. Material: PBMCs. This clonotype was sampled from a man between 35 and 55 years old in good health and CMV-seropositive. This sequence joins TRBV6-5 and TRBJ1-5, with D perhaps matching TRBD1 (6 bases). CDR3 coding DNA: TGTGCCAGCAGTAAACTGACAGGTAGCAATCAGCCCCAGCATTTT. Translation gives CASSKLTGSNQPQHF.